The 16 T cell receptor beta chains reported below all come from one sample, sequenced in a study of memory B cells and T cells in multiple sclerosis. After stimulus-free culture, autoproliferating CFSE-dim and non-proliferating CFSE-high T cells were sequenced separately. Fewer than 65 million CFSE-labeled PBMCs were cultured less than eight days unstimulated, then replicate wells were pooled. These receptors have no identified antigens. The table came from immunoSEQ multiplex PCR; TCRdb's copy has only in-frame clones and leaves some out. The sample includes about 42,000 clones, around 80% of them seen just once. The sequencing input was PBMCs from blood kept in culture. These receptors came from a human donor with multiple sclerosis.

This clone has only one observation. For the CDR3, the DNA is TGTGCCAGCAGCCCTCCTCAGGGGCAATACAGGACTAACTATGGCTACACCTTC. Amino acids: CASSPPQGQYRTNYGYTF. The chain is built from TRBV11-1 and TRBJ1-2; a possible D gene is TRBD1 (6 bases). Trimming shortened V by 5 bases and J by 0 bases, and 22 bases separated the two germline ends. The CDR3 is 18 amino acids. Germline CDR1 SGHAT, CDR2 FQDESV (reference sequence).

The chain is built from TRBV19 and TRBJ2-3; 8 positions match TRBD2. V lost 3 bases to trimming and J lost 6 bases; unmatched junction nucleotides: 5. Per the germline V gene, CDR1 is LNHDA and CDR2 is SQIVND (reference sequence). The CDR3 contains 14 residues. The CDR3 sequence is CASSIGTRGDTQYF. The DNA of the CDR3 is TGTGCCAGTAGTATCGGGACTAGAGGGGATACGCAGTATTTT.

The J gene is TRBJ1-2, the V gene TRBV18, with D uncertain. V was trimmed by 5 bases and J by 7 bases, leaving 14 bases between them. The CDR3 is 13 amino acids. Germline CDR1 is KGHSH and CDR2 is LQKENI. CDR3 nucleotides: TGTGCCAGCTCAGCGACCGTCGCGGGTGGCTACACCTTC. It translates to CASSATVAGGYTF.

The chain employs TRBV10-1 and TRBJ2-1, with D maybe TRBD2 (6 bases). The CDR3 sequence is 11 residues long. V lost 6 bases, J lost 12 bases, and 12 bases lay in between. CDR1 and CDR2 (germline): WNHNN, SYGVQD (reference sequence). This CDR3 is CASRRDLLQFF. The CDR3 DNA sequence: TGCGCCAGCAGGCGGGACTTACTGCAGTTCTTC.

This clone was counted between two and nine times. This chain joins TRBV15 and TRBJ1-4, with 7 bases aligning to TRBD1. The germline V gene encodes CDR1 LNHNV and CDR2 YYDKDF (reference sequence). J gave up 0 bases and V 7 bases, and 5 bases lay outside the gene matches. The CDR3 spans 15 residues. The CDR3 sequence: CATTTGDATNEKLFF. CDR3 nucleotides: TGTGCCACCACCACAGGGGATGCAACTAATGAAAAACTGTTTTTT.

The chain combines TRBV19 with TRBJ2-5; 9 bases map to TRBD2. Germline values: CDR1 LNHDA, CDR2 SQIVND (reference sequence). The V gene end was trimmed by 5 bases and the J gene end by 2 bases; junction bases not matched to a gene: 6. This CDR3 is 15 amino acids long. The CDR3 spells CASSSRGGRQETQYF. The CDR3 region has the DNA TGTGCCAGTAGTTCGCGGGGGGGCAGACAAGAGACCCAGTACTTC.

The chain has TRBV23-1 and TRBJ2-1; D could derive from TRBD1 or TRBD2 (5 bases each). TRBV23-1 is an open reading frame, and its role is uncertain. The CDR3 is 15 amino acids. The V end was cut by 0 bases, the J end by 5 bases, with 11 bases between. The CDR3 DNA sequence: TGCGCCAGCAGTCAATCTGGGGGTGAGGACAATGAGCAGTTCTTC. Protein product: CASSQSGGEDNEQFF.

The V gene is TRBV29-1, the J gene TRBJ1-1; 8 bases are a match to TRBD1. The CDR3 has 14 amino acids. With 5 bases clipped from V and 4 bases from J, the junction kept 9 bases outside the gene matches. CDR1 and CDR2 from the germline V gene are SQVTM and ANQGSEA. This CDR3 reads CSVSQTGGITEAFF. The CDR3 DNA is TGCAGCGTTTCCCAAACAGGGGGGATCACTGAAGCTTTCTTT.

This chain joins TRBV7-9 and TRBJ2-7; a possible D gene is TRBD2 (5 bases). The V and J ends lost 2 bases and 3 bases respectively, with 20 bases between them. The CDR3 loop spans 17 amino acids. From germline, CDR1 is SEHNR and CDR2 FQNEAQ (reference sequence). CDR3 nucleotide sequence: TGTGCCAGCAGCTTAACTCTCTTGGCGGGTGAGAACTACGAGCAGTACTTC. Translation gives CASSLTLLAGENYEQYF.

This chain links TRBV5-6 with TRBJ2-3; D ambiguous. The CDR3 has 14 amino acids. With 0 bases removed from V and 0 bases from J, the gap between germline ends came to 5 bases. The germline CDR1 and CDR2 sequences are SGHDT and YYEEEE. The DNA for the CDR3 is TGTGCCAGCAGCTTGGTCGGTAGCACAGATACGCAGTATTTT. Translation gives CASSLVGSTDTQYF.

The chain joins TRBV20-1 to TRBJ2-3, with unresolved D. Trimming stripped 7 bases from V and 5 bases from J, with 7 bases between. The CDR3 is 10 amino acids. Germline lookup yields CDR1 DFQATT and CDR2 SNEGSKA (reference sequence). DNA of the CDR3: TGCAGTGTCACTCGAGATACGCAGTATTTT. Protein sequence: CSVTRDTQYF.

The chain employs TRBV6-6 and TRBJ1-1; 8 positions agree with TRBD1. The CDR3 loop spans 13 amino acids. CDR1 and CDR2 from the germline V gene are MNHNY and SVGAGI (reference sequence). Trimming at V came to 8 bases and at J to 5 bases, leaving 7 bases not matched to a gene. Here the CDR3 DNA reads TGTGCCAGCCGGACAGGGCGTGAGACTGAAGCTTTCTTT. Amino acids: CASRTGRETEAFF.

Regarding this clone: The same CDR3 also results from other DNA sequences found in this sample. The chain uses TRBV19 and TRBJ2-5; a possible D gene is TRBD2 (6 bases). Germline assignment: CDR1 LNHDA and CDR2 SQIVND (reference sequence). Trimming took 6 bases from V and 3 from J, leaving 14 bases between them. The length of the CDR3 is 14 residues. The CDR3 here is CASSPSGGKETQYF. The CDR3 region has the DNA TGTGCCAGTAGCCCCAGTGGGGGGAAAGAGACCCAGTACTTC.

CDR3 sequence: CAWKFSSAIYF. The CDR3 DNA follows: TGTGCCTGGAAGTTCTCGTCCGCCATATATTTT. The V and J genes are TRBV30 and TRBJ1-3; D remains ambiguous. Germline assignment: CDR1 GTSNPN and CDR2 SVGIG (reference sequence). V was cut by 4 bases and J by 11 bases, with 12 bases left in between. The CDR3 is made up of 11 amino acids.

The V gene is TRBV5-1, the J gene TRBJ1-5; D uncertain. Trimming cost V 4 bases and J 5 bases, with 10 bases left between them. The V gene's germline CDR1 is SGHRS and CDR2 YFSETQ. CDR3 size: 13 residues. CDR3 coding DNA: TGCGCCAGCAGCCAGGACGGTTATCAGCCCCAGCATTTT. Amino acid sequence: CASSQDGYQPQHF. The complete variable domain, with remaining parts taken from reference TRBV5-1 and TRBJ1-5, reads KAGVTQTPRYLIKTRGQQVTLSCSPISGHRSVSWYQQTPGQGLQFLFEYFSETQRNKGNFPGRFSGRQFSNSRSEMNVSTLELGDSALYLCASSQDGYQPQHFGDGTRLSIL.

The chain recombines TRBV4-2 with TRBJ2-7; D not resolved. CDR1 and CDR2 (germline): LGHNA, YNFKEQ. Trimming shortened V by 5 bases and J by 5 bases, and 19 bases separated the two germline ends. This CDR3 contains 15 residues. In nucleotides, the CDR3 is TGTGCCAGCAGCTATCAGGCCAAGGGTGGAAACGAGCAGTACTTC. Amino acids: CASSYQAKGGNEQYF.